The 6 T cell receptor beta chains presented below share a single source sample, sequenced in a study of T cells after posttransplantation cyclophosphamide. Clones were sequenced by immunoSEQ multiplex PCR, and TCRdb holds only the in-frame ones, with some missing. This sample has over 15,000 clones and no singletons, with roughly 0.54% in the ten largest. A marrow graft followed busulfan-fludarabine conditioning, with cyclophosphamide on days +3 and +4. This specimen consisted of PBMCs, obtained after allogeneic stem cell transplant with posttransplant cyclophosphamide. The receptor source for this set is a female patient aged 25-40 years who received an allogeneic stem cell transplant from a related donor, was CMV-positive, and had no GVHD. Some of the T cells may derive from the graft donor.

This clone was observed many times. This chain uses TRBV4-3 with TRBJ2-7, with TRBD2 matching 7 bases. CDR3 size: 19 residues. The germline CDR1 and CDR2 sequences are LGHNA and YSLEER. Trimming took 0 bases from V and 4 from J; bases not matched to a gene: 18. DNA of the CDR3: TGCGCCAGCAGCCAAGATCTTACGTTGGGCTCCGCGGGAGCTTACGAGCAGTACTTC. Encoded protein: CASSQDLTLGSAGAYEQYF.

The table lists this clone with many counts. The chain has TRBV28 and TRBJ2-2, with 11 bases aligning to TRBD1. J gave up 6 bases and V 5 bases, and 11 bases lay outside the gene matches. The CDR3 runs to 17 residues. The V gene's germline CDR1 is MDHEN and CDR2 SYDVKM. The CDR3 DNA reads TGTGCCAGCAGTGACGTTTCCCGGGACAGGGGGGCCGGGGAGCTGTTTTTT. Its translation: CASSDVSRDRGAGELFF. The entire variable domain, with the rest obtained from reference TRBV28 and TRBJ2-2, is as follows: DVKVTQSSRYLVKRTGEKVFLECVQDMDHENMFWYRQDPGLGLRLIYFSYDVKMKEKGDIPEGYSVSREKKERFSLILESASTNQTSMYLCASSDVSRDRGAGELFFGEGSRLTVL.

This clone was observed at least ten times. The chain has TRBV19 and TRBJ2-2, with 9 bases identical to TRBD1. The CDR3 runs 14 residues. After removal of 8 bases from V and 7 bases from J, the junction contained 8 bases not matched to a gene. In germline, CDR1 is LNHDA, CDR2 SQIVND (reference sequence). CDR3 amino acids: CASRKQGAGGELFF. Written as DNA, the CDR3 is TGTGCCAGTCGAAAACAGGGGGCGGGCGGGGAGCTGTTTTTT. The full variable domain, completed using reference TRBV19 and TRBJ2-2, is DGGITQSPKYLFRKEGQNVTLSCEQNLNHDAMYWYRQDPGQGLRLIYYSQIVNDFQKGDIAEGYSVSREKKESFPLTVTSAQKNPTAFYLCASRKQGAGGELFFGEGSRLTVL.

At least ten counts were recorded for this clone. V is TRBV7-9 and J is TRBJ2-7; D uncertain. The CDR3 sequence is 14 residues long. The V gene lost 5 bases and the J gene lost 0 bases, with 11 bases spanning the gap. Germline CDR1 is SEHNR and CDR2 is FQNEAQ (reference sequence). CDR3 protein: CASSPGSYSYEQYF. CDR3 bases: TGTGCCAGCAGCCCCGGGTCATACTCCTACGAGCAGTACTTC.

This clone showed up many times. This sequence joins TRBV5-8 and TRBJ2-1, with D perhaps TRBD1 (5 bases). Trimming pared 5 bases from V and 6 bases from J, leaving 15 bases between. The CDR3 is 14 residues long. Germline CDR1 is SGHTS and CDR2 is YDEGEE. CDR3 amino acids: CASRKPYRSNEQFF. CDR3 DNA: TGTGCCAGCAGGAAACCATACAGGTCCAATGAGCAGTTCTTC. Full variable domain (remainder filled in from reference TRBV5-8 and TRBJ2-1): EAGVTQSPTHLIKTRGQQATLRCSPISGHTSVYWYQQALGLGLQFLLWYDEGEERNRGNFPPRFSGRQFPNYSSELNVNALELEDSALYLCASRKPYRSNEQFFGPGTRLTVL.

This clone came up many times. The CDR3 DNA reads as TGTGCCAGCAGCTCCGGGACAGGGCACTACGAGCAGTACTTC. Protein product: CASSSGTGHYEQYF. The chain couples TRBV5-4 to TRBJ2-7; TRBD1 matches at 9 bases. Trimming cost V 3 bases and J 3 bases; bases outside gene matches: 4. In germline, CDR1 is SGHNT, CDR2 YYREEE (reference sequence). The CDR3 extends over 14 amino acids.